A single sample is the source of the 30 T cell receptor beta chains below, sequenced in a study of cytomegalovirus exposure and HLA in healthy donors. The PCR was carried out with 60 Vbeta primers and 13 Jbeta primers. Here immunoSEQ multiplex PCR was the method, and the copy in TCRdb shows in-frame clones only, minus some. The sample includes 150,000 or so clones, around 84% of them seen just once. Sequencing was carried out using PBMCs. The origin of the receptors is a man aged 18 to 29 in good health and CMV-seronegative.

On this clone itself: The sample contains more than one DNA sequence encoding this CDR3. The chain is built from TRBV27 and TRBJ1-4; TRBD1 might be the D (6 bases). The germline V and J ends were trimmed by 6 bases and 3 bases, with 11 bases remaining between them. Germline V CDR1 and CDR2: MNHEY, SMNVEV (reference sequence). There are 14 residues in the CDR3. The CDR3 DNA reads as TGTGCCAGCAGCCTACAGGGCCCTAATGAAAAACTGTTTTTT. Translation: CASSLQGPNEKLFF.

This rearrangement joins TRBV28 to TRBJ1-1; 7 positions match TRBD1. Germline assignment: CDR1 MDHEN and CDR2 SYDVKM. This CDR3 has 14 residues. J gave up 10 bases and V 6 bases, and 14 bases lay outside the gene matches. The CDR3 DNA follows: TGTGCCAGCAGAAGCCTCGGGCAGGGGGAAGGAGCTTTCTTT. It encodes CASRSLGQGEGAFF.

The rearrangement uses TRBV4-1 and TRBJ2-7; TRBD2 matches at 9 bases. Germline V gene sequence: CDR1 MGHRA, CDR2 YSYEKL. The V segment lost 2 bases and the J segment 4 bases; nucleotides outside the gene matches: 6. The CDR3 runs 15 residues. CDR3 sequence: CASSQNSGGRYEQYF. CDR3 sequence (DNA): TGCGCCAGCAGCCAAAATAGCGGGGGCCGTTACGAGCAGTACTTC.

This chain joins TRBV9 and TRBJ2-1, with D possibly matching TRBD2 (5 bases). The CDR3 spans 15 residues. Per the germline V gene, CDR1 is SGDLS and CDR2 is YYNGEE. Trimming left V 0 bases short and J 3 bases short, with 10 bases between. The CDR3 protein is CASSVGIRDYNEQFF. In nucleotides, the CDR3 is TGTGCCAGCAGCGTAGGCATCCGGGACTACAATGAGCAGTTCTTC.

V and J are TRBV19 and TRBJ2-7, with 12 bases that match TRBD1. The germline V gene has CDR1 LNHDA and CDR2 SQIVND (reference sequence). V gave up 7 bases and J gave up 0 bases; unmatched junction bases: 10. The CDR3 consists of 17 residues. Here the CDR3 reads CASKPGQGARSSYEQYF. The DNA of the CDR3 is TGTGCCAGTAAACCGGGACAGGGGGCTCGGAGCTCCTACGAGCAGTACTTC.

This chain joins TRBV7-2 and TRBJ1-4, with TRBD1 matching 9 bases. The CDR3 runs to 14 residues. From germline, CDR1 is SGHTA and CDR2 FQGNSA. V trimming: 1 base; J trimming: 6 bases; junction bases outside the gene matches: 0. For the CDR3, the DNA is TGTGCCAGCAGCTTAGGACAGGGGGATGAAAAACTGTTTTTT. Residues: CASSLGQGDEKLFF. The whole variable domain, remainder taken from reference TRBV7-2 and TRBJ1-4, is GAGVSQSPSNKVTEKGKDVELRCDPISGHTALYWYRQSLGQGLEFLIYFQGNSAPDKSGLPSDRFSAERTGGSVSTLTIQRTQQEDSAVYLCASSLGQGDEKLFFGSGTQLSVL.

The chain recombines TRBV9 with TRBJ2-3; D unclear. Germline V gene sequence: CDR1 SGDLS, CDR2 YYNGEE. The CDR3 has 13 residues. V was clipped by 0 bases and J by 6 bases, with 8 bases between them. The CDR3 reads CASSVEEWDTQYF. CDR3 nucleotides: TGTGCCAGCAGCGTAGAGGAGTGGGATACGCAGTATTTT.

The rearrangement joins TRBV19 to TRBJ1-5; perhaps TRBD1 as D (5 bases). V gave up 4 bases and J gave up 7 bases, with 11 bases separating them. This CDR3 has 13 residues. Germline V gives CDR1 LNHDA, CDR2 SQIVND (reference sequence). CDR3: CASSRRGSQPQHF. The DNA for the CDR3 is TGTGCCAGTAGTAGGAGGGGTTCACAGCCCCAGCATTTT.

The chain employs TRBV7-8 and TRBJ2-7; D is uncertain. The CDR3 has 12 amino acids. Trimming shortened V by 1 base and J by 4 bases, and 5 bases separated the two germline ends. Germline V lookup: CDR1 SGHVS, CDR2 FQNEAQ. The CDR3 DNA reads TGTGCCAGCAGCTTAGTGGAGTACGAGCAGTACTTC. It translates to CASSLVEYEQYF.

The chain links TRBV7-3 to TRBJ2-1; D may be TRBD1 (6 bases). The CDR3 runs to 15 residues. Trimming removed 5 bases at V and 1 base at J, with 12 bases between. CDR1 is SGHTA and CDR2 is FQGTGA in the germline V gene. CDR3: CASSPRQVSYNEQFF. CDR3 sequence (DNA): TGTGCCAGCAGCCCTCGACAGGTTTCCTACAATGAGCAGTTCTTC.

The V call is TRBV19, the J call TRBJ1-3; maybe TRBD1 (5 bases). V lost 11 bases and J 5 bases, leaving 16 bases between the germline ends. This CDR3 region has 13 residues. The germline V gene has CDR1 LNHDA and CDR2 SQIVND (reference sequence). This CDR3 is CAGRGKGRNTIYF. For the CDR3, the DNA is TGTGCCGGGCGGGGGAAGGGAAGAAACACCATATATTTT.

The rearrangement uses TRBV4-3 and TRBJ2-7; 11 bases map to TRBD2. The CDR3 length is 15 residues. V lost 1 base and J lost 3; bases outside the gene matches: 2. Germline CDR1 is LGHNA and CDR2 is YSLEER. This CDR3 is CASSQGLAGGYEQYF. The CDR3, as DNA: TGCGCCAGCAGCCAAGGGCTAGCGGGAGGCTACGAGCAGTACTTC.

This clone appeared once. As DNA, the CDR3 is TGTGCCAGCAGCTCCTCGGAGCTCTCCTACAATGAGCAGTTCTTC. Encoded protein: CASSSSELSYNEQFF. The genes are TRBV5-8 and TRBJ2-1; D is unresolved. The CDR3 length is 15 residues. Trimming pared 3 bases from V and 0 bases from J, leaving 10 bases between. The germline gives CDR1 SGHTS, CDR2 YDEGEE.

This sequence joins TRBV5-1 and TRBJ1-4; D remains unclear. The V end was cut by 0 bases, the J end by 7 bases, with 16 bases between. The germline gives CDR1 SGHRS, CDR2 YFSETQ. This CDR3 spans 16 amino acids. The CDR3, as DNA: TGCGCCAGCAGCTTGGGGCCCCCTGCAGCGAGTGAAAAACTGTTTTTT. Amino acid sequence: CASSLGPPAASEKLFF.

This chain links TRBV27 with TRBJ2-7; TRBD1 matches at 8 bases. V shed 8 bases, J shed 1 base, and the junction held 7 bases outside the gene matches. This CDR3 contains 14 residues. CDR1 is MNHEY, CDR2 SMNVEV, per germline (reference sequence). This CDR3 is CASVPTGGSYEQYF. The CDR3 DNA follows: TGTGCCAGCGTCCCCACAGGGGGGTCCTACGAGCAGTACTTC.

The chain joins TRBV29-1 to TRBJ2-7, with 10 bases lining up with TRBD2. Germline V gene data show CDR1 as SQVTM and CDR2 as ANQGSEA. The CDR3 contains 15 residues. J lost 1 base, V lost 6 bases, and 9 bases had no gene match. For the CDR3, the DNA is TGCAGCGTGGCCGGGACTAGCGAACGATCCTACGAGCAGTACTTC. It codes for CSVAGTSERSYEQYF.

V gene TRBV28 combines with J gene TRBJ1-2; D not resolved. V dropped 3 bases and J dropped 4 bases, with 9 bases sitting between them. This CDR3 is built from 13 residues. Germline-derived CDR1 and CDR2 are MDHEN and SYDVKM. CDR3 loop: CASSLGRIYGYTF. In nucleotides, the CDR3 is TGTGCCAGCAGTTTGGGCCGGATCTATGGCTACACCTTC.

The genes are TRBV5-1 and TRBJ1-2, with 9 bases fitting TRBD1. CDR3 size: 15 residues. Germline CDR1 is SGHRS and CDR2 is YFSETQ. With V trimmed by 7 bases and J by 8 bases, 15 bases remained unmatched. CDR3 amino acids: CASHPGSTGGVGYTF. The DNA of the CDR3 is TGCGCCAGCCACCCCGGGTCCACAGGGGGCGTAGGCTACACCTTC.

This chain connects TRBV15 to TRBJ2-7; D is possibly TRBD2 (5 bases). V lost 0 bases and J 2 bases, leaving 5 bases between the germline ends. This CDR3 region has 13 residues. Germline lookup yields CDR1 LNHNV and CDR2 YYDKDF (reference sequence). The CDR3 sequence: CATSRERAYEQYF. The CDR3 region has the DNA TGTGCCACCAGCAGAGAGAGGGCCTACGAGCAGTACTTC. Combining the CDR3 with reference TRBV15 and TRBJ2-7 gives the whole variable domain DAMVIQNPRYQVTQFGKPVTLSCSQTLNHNVMYWYQQKSSQAPKLLFHYYDKDFNNEADTPDNFQSRRPNTSFCFLDIRSPGLGDTAMYLCATSRERAYEQYFGPGTRLTVT.

The chain links TRBV6-5 to TRBJ2-7; no definite D call. Trimming shortened V by 6 bases and J by 5 bases, and 14 bases separated the two germline ends. The CDR3 runs to 13 residues. Germline V gene sequence: CDR1 MNHEY, CDR2 SVGAGI. CDR3 nucleotide sequence: TGTGCCAGCAGGAATCCGGTCCTCCACGAGCAGTACTTC. Translating gives CASRNPVLHEQYF.

The V and J genes are TRBV28 and TRBJ1-6; tentative D call: TRBD1 (5 bases). The CDR3 contains 15 residues. CDR1 is MDHEN, CDR2 SYDVKM, per germline. V was trimmed by 7 bases and J by 9 bases, leaving 19 bases between them. Written as DNA, the CDR3 is TGTGCCAGCACCGTTCACGGGGGTACTGGTTCACCCCTCCACTTT. Residues: CASTVHGGTGSPLHF.

The chain is built from TRBV6-6 and TRBJ1-1; TRBD1 is a possible D gene (5 bases). Germline CDR1 reads MNHNY; CDR2 reads SVGAGI (reference sequence). This CDR3 has 16 amino acids. Trimming pared 7 bases from V and 0 bases from J, leaving 18 bases between. CDR3 nucleotides: TGTGCCAGCACCTTGGGGGGTGCGTCAATGAACACTGAAGCTTTCTTT. Protein: CASTLGGASMNTEAFF.

The CDR3 sequence: CASSRIRGSNQPQHF. DNA for the CDR3: TGTGCCAGCAGCCGAATCAGGGGAAGCAATCAGCCCCAGCATTTT. The rearrangement uses TRBV6-1 and TRBJ1-5; weak D call: TRBD1 (6 bases). The CDR3 covers 15 residues. Germline V gene data show CDR1 as MNHNS and CDR2 as SASEGT. The V end was cut by 6 bases, the J end by 1 base, with 13 bases between.

The gene calls are TRBV4-3 and TRBJ2-1; 9 bases are shared with TRBD2. The CDR3 is made up of 17 amino acids. Trimming cost V 5 bases and J 8 bases; bases outside gene matches: 16. The V gene's germline CDR1 is LGHNA and CDR2 YSLEER. The CDR3: CASSYNTGTSSNDEQFF. In nucleotides, the CDR3 is TGCGCCAGCAGCTACAACACCGGGACTAGCAGTAATGATGAGCAGTTCTTC.

This chain connects TRBV2 to TRBJ2-1; D might be TRBD2 (5 bases). The CDR3 extends over 13 amino acids. Germline lookup yields CDR1 SNHLY and CDR2 FYNNEI. Deletions cut 4 bases from V and 5 bases from J, with 9 bases between. In DNA form, the CDR3 reads TGTGCCAGCAGTGGGACTGGGAACAATGAGCAGTTCTTC. This codes for CASSGTGNNEQFF.

This clone was detected only once. The rearrangement links TRBV19 to TRBJ1-2, with TRBD1 as a possible D gene (5 bases). This CDR3 is 13 amino acids long. V was cut by 3 bases and J by 6 bases, with 11 bases left in between. Germline-derived CDR1 and CDR2 are LNHDA and SQIVND (reference sequence). CDR3 in amino acids: CASSMDPGDGYTF. CDR3 bases: TGTGCCAGTAGTATGGACCCGGGGGATGGCTACACCTTC.

The V call is TRBV28, the J call TRBJ1-5; D is perhaps TRBD1 (6 bases). Trimming shortened V by 3 bases and J by 3 bases, and 9 bases separated the two germline ends. Germline V CDR1 and CDR2: MDHEN, SYDVKM. The CDR3 is made up of 14 amino acids. CDR3 sequence: CASSLGAVNQPQHF. In DNA form, the CDR3 reads TGTGCCAGCAGTTTGGGGGCAGTCAATCAGCCCCAGCATTTT.

In its sample, this clone was seen a few times. The chain couples TRBV28 to TRBJ2-7; 9 bases fit TRBD1. Germline V CDR1 and CDR2: MDHEN, SYDVKM. V dropped 5 bases and J dropped 6; count of bases not matched to a gene: 5. CDR3 size: 13 residues. As DNA, the CDR3 is TGTGCCAGCAGTCCGGGACAGGGAAGCGAGCAGTACTTC. Its protein product is CASSPGQGSEQYF.

This clone was picked up a small number of times. The chain couples TRBV11-2 to TRBJ2-7; 8 bases align to TRBD1. Trimming at V came to 3 bases and at J to 3 bases, leaving 7 bases not matched to a gene. Germline values: CDR1 SGHAT, CDR2 FQNNGV. The CDR3 is 15 residues long. CDR3 sequence reads: CASSFAPGTGYEQYF. The CDR3 DNA reads TGTGCCAGCAGCTTCGCCCCCGGGACAGGCTACGAGCAGTACTTC.

There are a few counts of this clone. This chain links TRBV13 with TRBJ2-7; a weak D match, TRBD1 (5 bases). Between the trimmed V and J ends, which lost 4 bases and 2 bases, there was a span of 12 bases. Germline values: CDR1 PRHDT, CDR2 FYEKMQ (reference sequence). The CDR3 spans 14 residues. The DNA for the CDR3 is TGTGCCAGCAGCTCTCAGGGATATACCTACGAGCAGTACTTC. Translating gives CASSSQGYTYEQYF.